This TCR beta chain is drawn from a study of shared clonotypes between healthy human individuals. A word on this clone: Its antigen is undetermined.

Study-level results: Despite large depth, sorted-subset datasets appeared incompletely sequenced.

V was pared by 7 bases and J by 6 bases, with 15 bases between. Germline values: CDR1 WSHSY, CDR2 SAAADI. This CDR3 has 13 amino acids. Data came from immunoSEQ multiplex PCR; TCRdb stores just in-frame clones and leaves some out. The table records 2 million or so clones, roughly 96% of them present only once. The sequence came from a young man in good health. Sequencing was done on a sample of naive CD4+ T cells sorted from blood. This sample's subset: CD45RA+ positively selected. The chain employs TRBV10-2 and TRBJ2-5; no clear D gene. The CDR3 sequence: CASISAWGKTQYF. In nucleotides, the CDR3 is TGCGCCAGCATTTCGGCCTGGGGTAAGACCCAGTACTTC.